Below, 7 T cell receptor beta chains from the same sample are listed, as sequenced in a study of OX40 agonist ivuxolimab in advanced cancers. Profiling relied on immunoSEQ multiplex PCR, and the TCRdb table lists in-frame clones only, not all of them. The sample shows roughly 100,000 clones, 90% of them seen only once. The source was CD4+ or CD8+ T cells sorted from blood, collected in a trial of the OX40 agonist ivuxolimab. The receptors were gathered from an adult with an advanced solid tumor such as melanoma, head and neck, liver or kidney cancer.

V and J are TRBV5-3 and TRBJ1-5, with a tentative D call TRBD1 (5 bases). TRBV5-3 carries the ORF label, with uncertain function. Between the trimmed V and J ends, which lost 1 base and 6 bases, there was a span of 11 bases. There are 14 residues in the CDR3. The CDR3 is CARSLTQGGQPQHF. The CDR3 DNA is TGTGCCAGAAGCTTGACGCAGGGCGGTCAGCCCCAGCATTTT.

The chain uses TRBV6-1 and TRBJ1-5; D not certain. The germline V gene has CDR1 MNHNS and CDR2 SASEGT. V gave up 1 base and J gave up 10 bases, with 14 bases separating them. There are 14 residues in the CDR3. CDR3 DNA: TGTGCCAGCAGTGAAGGGAACAGTTGGGGACCCCAGCATTTT. Amino acids: CASSEGNSWGPQHF.

The genes are TRBV7-9 and TRBJ1-1; no definite D call. This CDR3 spans 15 amino acids. Per the germline V gene, CDR1 is SEHNR and CDR2 is FQNEAQ (reference sequence). The V gene lost 2 bases and the J gene lost 1 base, with 11 bases spanning the gap. CDR3 sequence: CASSLLQQKNTEAFF. DNA for the CDR3: TGTGCCAGCAGCTTACTTCAACAGAAGAACACTGAAGCTTTCTTT.

The J gene is TRBJ1-1, the V gene TRBV7-2; tentatively, D is TRBD1 (5 bases). This CDR3 spans 15 amino acids. Germline lookup yields CDR1 SGHTA and CDR2 FQGNSA. V was cut by 2 bases and J by 1 base, with 11 bases left in between. CDR3 amino acids: CASSLKAGKNTEAFF. CDR3 bases: TGTGCCAGCAGCTTAAAGGCAGGGAAGAACACTGAAGCTTTCTTT.

The rearrangement joins TRBV14 to TRBJ1-2, with D unclear. The CDR3 loop spans 15 amino acids. CDR1 is SGHDN, CDR2 FVKESK, per germline. V was shortened by 1 base and J by 4 bases, with 13 bases between the two germline ends. The CDR3 loop reads CASSQGGGFSYGYTF. In nucleotides, the CDR3 is TGTGCCAGCAGCCAAGGTGGTGGATTCAGCTATGGCTACACCTTC. The full variable domain, with the rest looked up from reference TRBV14 and TRBJ1-2, is EAGVTQFPSHSVIEKGQTVTLRCDPISGHDNLYWYRRVMGKEIKFLLHFVKESKQDESGMPNNRFLAERTGGTYSTLKVQPAELEDSGVYFCASSQGGGFSYGYTFGSGTRLTVV.

The chain recombines TRBV28 with TRBJ1-2, with unresolved D. CDR3 size: 13 residues. The germline V and J ends were trimmed by 3 bases and 3 bases, with 8 bases remaining between them. CDR1 and CDR2 (germline): MDHEN, SYDVKM. The CDR3 DNA is TGTGCCAGCAGTTTGATGGAATACTATGGCTACACCTTC. This translates into CASSLMEYYGYTF.

This chain links TRBV2 with TRBJ2-3, with D perhaps TRBD2 (5 bases). V was trimmed by 2 bases and J by 2 bases, leaving 8 bases between them. Germline V CDR1 and CDR2: SNHLY, FYNNEI. The CDR3 is 14 amino acids. As DNA, the CDR3 is TGTGCCAGCAGTGAACGGGGTAACACAGATACGCAGTATTTT. It is translated as CASSERGNTDTQYF.